This TCR beta chain was sequenced during a study of blood T cell repertoires in COVID-19 (dated by TCRdb to 2018 to 2020). About the full investigation: Collaborator samples came from the United States, Italy and Spain and covered acute and convalescent phases of COVID-19. The prospective study material was composed of cDNA or gDNA derived from T cells, B-cell-depleted T cells, or PBMCs. Deeply sampled blood TCRbeta repertoires from subjects exposed to, actively infected with, or recovered from COVID-19 were included in the dataset. The repertoires were made available in a free public database intended to serve as a resource for research on the immune response to SARS-CoV-2. Samples came from the ongoing ImmuneRACE study (first 160 participants) plus 1,254 subjects from 6 global collaborators. A de-identified subject ID, COVID-19 status, age in years and sex were almost always included in the sample metadata. Where available, HLA class I and class II types were obtained from metadata supplied by the sample provider rather than from assay-based typing. General conclusions and limits of the study: How much clinical and demographic metadata was included differed by source and by participant, and the metadata was provided uncurated.

At one collaborating source in Seattle, patients were enrolled during active infection and were followed longitudinally through the course of disease. Each collaborating institution followed its own protocols to collect whole blood in K2EDTA tubes. For TCRbeta analysis, collaborator samples were shipped as frozen whole blood, as isolated PBMCs, or as DNA extracted from either sample type. At the junction V is shortened by 10 bases and J by 3 bases; bases outside the gene matches: 15. The CDR3 covers 18 residues, taking in both the cysteine and the phenylalanine. The kept DNA is CDR3 alone, 54 bases in frame from the first base. From the germline V gene (reference sequence), CDR1 is WNHNN and CDR2 is SYGVQD. TCRbeta CDR3 regions were amplified from genomic DNA using the immunoSEQ Assay, a bias-controlled multiplex PCR. The paper's processing steps were these. Nucleated cell counts per sample were estimated from amplification of reference gene primers within the assay. To quantify the absolute abundance of each unique TCRbeta CDR3 rearrangement, sequence reads were collapsed and filtered. Productive Simpson clonality was computed per sample as the square root of Simpson's diversity index over productive rearrangements. This is the immuneACCESS table as TCRdb keeps it, with only in-frame sequences that have V and J called. A part of the clones is gone; compared with another copy, unresolved V genes explain less than half, and the rest is unexplained. The D gene and trimming were derived from the DNA, and the V and J assignments and clone size from that table. The sample yields around 170,000 clones; roughly four fifths were counted once. The biggest ten clones account for 7.6% of the sample.

Comment on this clone: Its antigen is not yet known. No per-base quality is available; no much larger clone lies one base away.

This clonotype originated in a woman aged 65 to 85 with COVID-19, enrolled during active disease. The V and J genes are TRBV10-1 and TRBJ2-2; 12 bases in between match TRBD2. The sample taken for sequencing was peripheral blood. The DNA sequence is TGCGCCATCTGTGCGTGGCTAGCGGGAGGGCCGGACACCGGGGAGCTGTTTTTT. It translates to CAICAWLAGGPDTGELFF.